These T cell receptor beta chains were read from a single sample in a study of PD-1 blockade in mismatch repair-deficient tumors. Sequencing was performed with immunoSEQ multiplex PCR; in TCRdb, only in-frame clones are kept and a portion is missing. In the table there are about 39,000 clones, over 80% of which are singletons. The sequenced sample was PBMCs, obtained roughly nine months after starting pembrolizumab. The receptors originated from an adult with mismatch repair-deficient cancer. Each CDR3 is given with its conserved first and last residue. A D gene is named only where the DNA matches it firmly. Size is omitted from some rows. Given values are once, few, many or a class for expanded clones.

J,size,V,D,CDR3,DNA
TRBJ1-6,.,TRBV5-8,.,CASTPLGGADYNSPLHF,TGTGCCAGCACCCCCCTCGGAGGGGCGGATTATAATTCACCCCTCCACTTT
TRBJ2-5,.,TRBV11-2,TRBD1,CASSFDREETQYF,TGTGCCAGCAGCTTCGACAGGGAAGAGACCCAGTACTTC
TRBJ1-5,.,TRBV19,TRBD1,CASSRQGNQPQHF,TGTGCCAGTAGTCGACAGGGTAATCAGCCCCAGCATTTT
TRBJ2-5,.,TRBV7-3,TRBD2,CASSSKLSGTSIETQYF,TGTGCCAGCAGCTCTAAACTTTCCGGGACTAGTATAGAGACCCAGTACTTC
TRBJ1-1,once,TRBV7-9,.,CASSPRLGFTEAFF,TGTGCCAGCAGCCCTAGGTTGGGTTTCACTGAAGCTTTCTTT
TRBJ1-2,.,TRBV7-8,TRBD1,CASSLQDRGGYGYTF,TGTGCCAGCAGCTTGCAGGACAGGGGCGGATATGGCTACACCTTC
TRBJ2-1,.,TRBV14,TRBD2,CASSRTSGYNEQFF,TGTGCCAGCAGCCGGACTAGCGGTTACAATGAGCAGTTCTTC
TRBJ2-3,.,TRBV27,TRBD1,CASAYDRGRGTDTQYF,TGTGCCAGTGCTTACGACAGGGGGCGAGGGACAGATACGCAGTATTTT
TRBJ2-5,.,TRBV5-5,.,CASSLQENQETQYF,TGTGCCAGCAGCTTACAGGAGAACCAAGAGACCCAGTACTTC
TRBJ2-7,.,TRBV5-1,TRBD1,CASGRGQYEQYF,TGCGCCAGCGGCAGGGGGCAGTACGAGCAGTACTTC
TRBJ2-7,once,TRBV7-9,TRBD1,CASSLQDRPPSYEQYF,TGTGCCAGCAGCTTACAGGACAGGCCACCTTCCTACGAGCAGTACTTC
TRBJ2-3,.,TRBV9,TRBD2,CASSVSGREDTQYF,TGTGCCAGCAGCGTTAGCGGGAGAGAGGATACGCAGTATTTT
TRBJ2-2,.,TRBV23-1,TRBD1,CASSHAGGCDTGELFF,TGCGCCAGCAGTCATGCAGGGGGCTGTGACACCGGGGAGCTGTTTTTT